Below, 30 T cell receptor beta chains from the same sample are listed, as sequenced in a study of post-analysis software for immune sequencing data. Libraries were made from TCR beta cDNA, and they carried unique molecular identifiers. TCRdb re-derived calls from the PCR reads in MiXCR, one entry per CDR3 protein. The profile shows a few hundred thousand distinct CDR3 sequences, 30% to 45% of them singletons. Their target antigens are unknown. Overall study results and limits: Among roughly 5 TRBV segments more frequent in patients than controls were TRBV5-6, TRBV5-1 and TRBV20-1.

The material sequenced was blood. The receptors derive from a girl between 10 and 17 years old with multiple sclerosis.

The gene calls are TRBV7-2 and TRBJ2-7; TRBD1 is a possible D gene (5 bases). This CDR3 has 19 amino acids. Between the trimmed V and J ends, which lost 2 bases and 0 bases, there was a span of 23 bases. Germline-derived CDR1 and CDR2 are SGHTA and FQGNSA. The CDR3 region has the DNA TGTGCCAGCAGCTTACCCAATGTCTCGAGCCAGGGTTCCTCCTACGAGCAGTACTTC. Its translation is CASSLPNVSSQGSSYEQYF.

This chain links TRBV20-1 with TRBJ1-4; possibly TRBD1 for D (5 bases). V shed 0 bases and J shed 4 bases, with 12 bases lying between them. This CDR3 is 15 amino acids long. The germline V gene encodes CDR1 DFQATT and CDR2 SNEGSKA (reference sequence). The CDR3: CSARDDGGNNEKLFF. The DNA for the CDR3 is TGCAGTGCTAGAGATGACGGGGGGAATAATGAAAAACTGTTTTTT.

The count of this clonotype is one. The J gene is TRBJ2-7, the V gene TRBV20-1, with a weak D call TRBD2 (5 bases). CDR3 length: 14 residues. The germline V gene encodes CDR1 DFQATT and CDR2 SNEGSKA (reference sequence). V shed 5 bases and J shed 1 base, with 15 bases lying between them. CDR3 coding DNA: TGCAGTGCTCCTCTAGCAGTTCGATCCTACGAGCAGTACTTC. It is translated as CSAPLAVRSYEQYF.

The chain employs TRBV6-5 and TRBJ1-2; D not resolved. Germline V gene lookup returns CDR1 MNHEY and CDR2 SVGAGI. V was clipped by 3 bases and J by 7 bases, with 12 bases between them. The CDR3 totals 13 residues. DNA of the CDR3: TGTGCCAGCAGTTATGAACCTAAGGGTGGCTACACCTTC. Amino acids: CASSYEPKGGYTF.

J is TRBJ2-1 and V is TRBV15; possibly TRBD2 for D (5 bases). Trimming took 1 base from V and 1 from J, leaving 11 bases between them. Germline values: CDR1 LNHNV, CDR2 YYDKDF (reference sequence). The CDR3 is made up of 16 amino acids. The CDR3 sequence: CATSRVPAGSYNEQFF. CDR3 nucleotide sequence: TGTGCCACCAGCAGAGTCCCTGCGGGTTCCTACAATGAGCAGTTCTTC. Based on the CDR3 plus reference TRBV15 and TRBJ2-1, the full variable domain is DAMVIQNPRYQVTQFGKPVTLSCSQTLNHNVMYWYQQKSSQAPKLLFHYYDKDFNNEADTPDNFQSRRPNTSFCFLDIRSPGLGDTAMYLCATSRVPAGSYNEQFFGPGTRLTVL.

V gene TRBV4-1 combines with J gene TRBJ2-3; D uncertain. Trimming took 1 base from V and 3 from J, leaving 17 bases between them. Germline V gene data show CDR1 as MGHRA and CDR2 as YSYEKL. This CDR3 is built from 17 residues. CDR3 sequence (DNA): TGCGCCAGCAGCCAAGTGGCAGCTATGAGTAGAACAGATACGCAGTATTTT. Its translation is CASSQVAAMSRTDTQYF.

The CDR3: CASSLRLAGYLGGNEQFF. CDR3 DNA: TGTGCCAGCAGTCTAAGACTAGCGGGTTACCTTGGGGGCAATGAGCAGTTCTTC. This chain connects TRBV12-3 or TRBV12-4 to TRBJ2-1; 10 positions match TRBD2. The length of the CDR3 is 18 residues. The trim removed 5 bases at V and 6 bases at J, leaving 16 bases unmatched.

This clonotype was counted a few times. Here the CDR3 DNA reads TGTGCCAGCAGCTTAAACGAGGGGAGCTCCTACGAGCAGTACTTC. Encoded protein: CASSLNEGSSYEQYF. This chain joins TRBV7-2 and TRBJ2-7, with D perhaps given as TRBD1 or TRBD2 (5 bases each). V dropped 2 bases and J dropped 0 bases, with 11 bases sitting between them. The CDR3 consists of 15 residues. Germline V gene sequence: CDR1 SGHTA, CDR2 FQGNSA. Looking up the rest from reference TRBV7-2 and TRBJ2-7 gives the full variable domain: GAGVSQSPSNKVTEKGKDVELRCDPISGHTALYWYRQSLGQGLEFLIYFQGNSAPDKSGLPSDRFSAERTGGSVSTLTIQRTQQEDSAVYLCASSLNEGSSYEQYFGPGTRLTVT.

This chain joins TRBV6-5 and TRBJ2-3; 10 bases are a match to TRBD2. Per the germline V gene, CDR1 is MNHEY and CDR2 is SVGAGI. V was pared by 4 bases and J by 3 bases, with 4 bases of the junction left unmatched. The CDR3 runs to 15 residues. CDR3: CASSSASGGTDTQYF. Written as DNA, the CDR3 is TGTGCCAGCAGTTCGGCTAGCGGGGGTACAGATACGCAGTATTTT.

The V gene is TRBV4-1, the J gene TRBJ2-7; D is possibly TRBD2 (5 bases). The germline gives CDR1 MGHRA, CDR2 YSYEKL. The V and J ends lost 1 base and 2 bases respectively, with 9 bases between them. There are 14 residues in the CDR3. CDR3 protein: CASSQGSGTYEQYF. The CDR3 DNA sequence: TGCGCCAGCAGCCAAGGGTCGGGGACCTACGAGCAGTACTTC.

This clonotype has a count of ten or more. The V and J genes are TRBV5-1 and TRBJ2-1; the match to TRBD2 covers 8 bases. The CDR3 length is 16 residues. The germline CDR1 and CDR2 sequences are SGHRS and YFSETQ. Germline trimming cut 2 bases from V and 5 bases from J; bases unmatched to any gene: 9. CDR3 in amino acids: CASSFGYGGAHNEQFF. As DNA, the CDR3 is TGCGCCAGCAGCTTCGGTTACGGGGGGGCCCACAATGAGCAGTTCTTC.

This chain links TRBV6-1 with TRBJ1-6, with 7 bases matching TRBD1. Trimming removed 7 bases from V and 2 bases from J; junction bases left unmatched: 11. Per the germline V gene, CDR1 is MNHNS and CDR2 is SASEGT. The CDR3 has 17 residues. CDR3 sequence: CASTYHGTATYNSPLHF. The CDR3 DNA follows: TGTGCCAGCACCTACCACGGGACAGCGACCTATAATTCACCCCTCCACTTT.

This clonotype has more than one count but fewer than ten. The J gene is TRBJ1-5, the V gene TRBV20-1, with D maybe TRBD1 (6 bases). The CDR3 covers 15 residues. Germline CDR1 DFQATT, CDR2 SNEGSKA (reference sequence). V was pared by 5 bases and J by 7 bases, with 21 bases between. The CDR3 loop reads CSASPAGGTGQPQHF. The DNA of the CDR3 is TGCAGTGCTTCTCCAGCGGGGGGCACCGGGCAGCCCCAGCATTTT.

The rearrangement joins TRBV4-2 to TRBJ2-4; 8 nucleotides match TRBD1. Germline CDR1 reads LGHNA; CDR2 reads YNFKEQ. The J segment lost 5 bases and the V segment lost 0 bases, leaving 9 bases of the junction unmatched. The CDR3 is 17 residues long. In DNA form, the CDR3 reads TGTGCCAGCAGCCAAGAACCCTCAGGGGGCGGTGAAAACATTCAGTACTTC. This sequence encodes CASSQEPSGGGENIQYF.

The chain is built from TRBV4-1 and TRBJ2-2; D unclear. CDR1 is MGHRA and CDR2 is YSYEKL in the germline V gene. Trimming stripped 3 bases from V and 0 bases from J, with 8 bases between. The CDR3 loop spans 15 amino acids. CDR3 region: CASSQSPANTGELFF. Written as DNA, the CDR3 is TGCGCCAGCAGCCAGTCACCCGCGAACACCGGGGAGCTGTTTTTT.

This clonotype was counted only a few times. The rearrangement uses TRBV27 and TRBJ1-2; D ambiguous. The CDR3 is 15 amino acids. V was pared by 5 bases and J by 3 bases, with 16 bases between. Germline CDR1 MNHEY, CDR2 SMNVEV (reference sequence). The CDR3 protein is CASSPRTATDYGYTF. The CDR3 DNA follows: TGTGCCAGCAGTCCACGCACTGCTACAGACTATGGCTACACCTTC.

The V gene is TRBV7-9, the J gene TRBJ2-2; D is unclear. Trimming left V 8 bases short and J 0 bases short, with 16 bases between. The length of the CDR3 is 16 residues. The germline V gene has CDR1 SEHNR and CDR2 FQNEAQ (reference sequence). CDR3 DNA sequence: TGTGCCAGCCCCTCCGGGCGGACGGCGAACACCGGGGAGCTGTTTTTT. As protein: CASPSGRTANTGELFF.

This chain's CDR3 is CASSQESASVNEQFF. CDR3 sequence (DNA): TGCGCCAGCAGCCAAGAGTCGGCTAGCGTCAATGAGCAGTTCTTC. The V and J genes are TRBV4-1 and TRBJ2-1, with TRBD2 as a possible D gene (6 bases). The CDR3 extends over 15 amino acids. The V and J ends lost 0 bases and 6 bases respectively, with 12 bases between them. Germline CDR1 and CDR2: MGHRA and YSYEKL.

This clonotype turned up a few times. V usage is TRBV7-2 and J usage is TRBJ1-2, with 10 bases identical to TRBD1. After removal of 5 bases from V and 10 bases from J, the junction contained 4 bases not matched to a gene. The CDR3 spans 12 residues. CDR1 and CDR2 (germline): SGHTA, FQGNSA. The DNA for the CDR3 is TGTGCCAGCAGCCGGGACAGGGGATCCTACACCTTC. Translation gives CASSRDRGSYTF.

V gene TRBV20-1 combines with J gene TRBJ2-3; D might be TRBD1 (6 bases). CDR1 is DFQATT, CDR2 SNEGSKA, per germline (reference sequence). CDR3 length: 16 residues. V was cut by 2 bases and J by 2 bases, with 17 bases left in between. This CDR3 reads CSARQQGSYPTDTQYF. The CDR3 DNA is TGCAGTGCTAGACAACAGGGAAGTTACCCCACAGATACGCAGTATTTT.

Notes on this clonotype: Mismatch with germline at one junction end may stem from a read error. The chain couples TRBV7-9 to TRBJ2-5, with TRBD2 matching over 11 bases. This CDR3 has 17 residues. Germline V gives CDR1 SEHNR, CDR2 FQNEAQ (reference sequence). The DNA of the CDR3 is TGTGCCAGCAGCTCGCAACCCGGGACTAGCGGCCAAGAGACCCGGTACTTC. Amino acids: CASSSQPGTSGQETRYF. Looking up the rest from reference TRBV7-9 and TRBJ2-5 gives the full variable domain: DTGVSQNPRHKITKRGQNVTFRCDPISEHNRLYWYRQTLGQGPEFLTYFQNEAQLEKSRLLSDRFSAERPKGSFSTLEIQRTEQGDSAMYLCASSSQPGTSGQETRYFGPGTRLLVL.

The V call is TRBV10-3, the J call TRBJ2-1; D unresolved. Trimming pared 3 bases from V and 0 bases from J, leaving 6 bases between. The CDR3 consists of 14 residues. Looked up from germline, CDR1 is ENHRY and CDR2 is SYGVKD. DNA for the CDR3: TGTGCCATCAGTGACATAAGCTCCTACAATGAGCAGTTCTTC. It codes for CAISDISSYNEQFF.

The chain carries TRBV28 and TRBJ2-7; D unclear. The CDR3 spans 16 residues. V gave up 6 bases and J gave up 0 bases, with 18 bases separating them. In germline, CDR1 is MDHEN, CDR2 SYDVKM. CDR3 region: CASRRKAISFSYEQYF. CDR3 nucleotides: TGTGCCAGCAGGCGAAAGGCGATATCTTTCTCCTACGAGCAGTACTTC. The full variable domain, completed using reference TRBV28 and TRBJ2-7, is DVKVTQSSRYLVKRTGEKVFLECVQDMDHENMFWYRQDPGLGLRLIYFSYDVKMKEKGDIPEGYSVSREKKERFSLILESASTNQTSMYLCASRRKAISFSYEQYFGPGTRLTVT.

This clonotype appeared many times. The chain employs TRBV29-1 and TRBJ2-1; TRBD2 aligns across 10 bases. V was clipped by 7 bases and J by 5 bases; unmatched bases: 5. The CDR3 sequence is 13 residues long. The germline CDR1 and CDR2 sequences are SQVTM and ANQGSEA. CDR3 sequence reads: CSERTSGDNEQFF. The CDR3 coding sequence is TGCAGCGAGCGGACTAGCGGTGACAATGAGCAGTTCTTC.

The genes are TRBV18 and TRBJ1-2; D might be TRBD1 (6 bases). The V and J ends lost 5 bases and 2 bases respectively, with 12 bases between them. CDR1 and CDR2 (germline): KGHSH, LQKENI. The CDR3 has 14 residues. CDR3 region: CASSEDTGNYGYTF. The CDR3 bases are TGTGCCAGCTCAGAGGACACAGGGAACTATGGCTACACCTTC.

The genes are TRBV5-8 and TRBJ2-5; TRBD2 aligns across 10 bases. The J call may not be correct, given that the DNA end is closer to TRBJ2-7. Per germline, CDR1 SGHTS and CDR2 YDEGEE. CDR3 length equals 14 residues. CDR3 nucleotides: TGTGCCAGCAGCTTTCTACTAGCGGGGAACGAGCAGTACTTC. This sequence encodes CASSFLLAGNEQYF.

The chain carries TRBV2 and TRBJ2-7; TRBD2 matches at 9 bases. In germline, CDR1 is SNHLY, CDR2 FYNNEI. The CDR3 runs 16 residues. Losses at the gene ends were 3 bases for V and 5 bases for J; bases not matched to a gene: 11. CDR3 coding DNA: TGTGCCAGCAGTGACCTGAAGACTAGCGGCGAGGACGAGCAGTACTTC. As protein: CASSDLKTSGEDEQYF.

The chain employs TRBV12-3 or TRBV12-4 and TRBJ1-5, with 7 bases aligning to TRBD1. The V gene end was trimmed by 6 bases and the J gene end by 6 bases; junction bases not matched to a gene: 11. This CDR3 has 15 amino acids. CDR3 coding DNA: TGTGCCAGCAGCCCGATGACAGGGATCAGTCAGCCCCAGCATTTT. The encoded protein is CASSPMTGISQPQHF.

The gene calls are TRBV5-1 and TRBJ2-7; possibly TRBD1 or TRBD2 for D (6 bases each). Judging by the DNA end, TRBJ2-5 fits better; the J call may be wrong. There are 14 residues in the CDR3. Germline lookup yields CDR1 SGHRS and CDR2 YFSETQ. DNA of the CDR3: TGCGCCAGCAGCTGCGGAGGGGGTACCGAGACCCAGTACTTC. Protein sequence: CASSCGGGTETQYF.

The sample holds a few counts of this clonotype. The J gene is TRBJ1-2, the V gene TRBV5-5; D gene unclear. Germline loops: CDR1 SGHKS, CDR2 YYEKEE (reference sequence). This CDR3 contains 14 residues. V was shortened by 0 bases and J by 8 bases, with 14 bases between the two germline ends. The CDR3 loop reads CASSLASFKSGYTF. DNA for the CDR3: TGTGCCAGCAGCTTGGCTAGCTTCAAGAGCGGCTACACCTTC.